This TCR beta chain originates from a study of Ad26.COV2.S vaccination and SARS-CoV-2 variants. Unmatched junction bases numbered 10, after V lost 4 bases and J lost 3 bases. Germline loops: CDR1 WNHNN, CDR2 SYGVQD (reference sequence). The CDR3 is 17 residues long. The study's findings and limits: Once vaccination had occurred, spike-specific CD8+ and CD4+ T cell responses reportedly showed substantial breadth.

A note on this clone: The antigen remains unidentified.

Produced via immunoSEQ multiplex PCR; TCRdb's table is partial and in-frame only. The table lists hundreds of thousands of clones, around 90% of them singletons, with about 3.9% in the top ten. The clonotype comes from a human donor who had recovered from COVID-19. The specimen comprised peripheral blood, sampled after recovery from COVID-19. The chain links TRBV10-1 to TRBJ2-5; TRBD2 aligns across 11 bases. CDR3 sequence reads: CASSVGLAGGPEETQYF. The CDR3 region has the DNA TGCGCCAGCAGTGTTGGGCTAGCGGGGGGCCCGGAAGAGACCCAGTACTTC.